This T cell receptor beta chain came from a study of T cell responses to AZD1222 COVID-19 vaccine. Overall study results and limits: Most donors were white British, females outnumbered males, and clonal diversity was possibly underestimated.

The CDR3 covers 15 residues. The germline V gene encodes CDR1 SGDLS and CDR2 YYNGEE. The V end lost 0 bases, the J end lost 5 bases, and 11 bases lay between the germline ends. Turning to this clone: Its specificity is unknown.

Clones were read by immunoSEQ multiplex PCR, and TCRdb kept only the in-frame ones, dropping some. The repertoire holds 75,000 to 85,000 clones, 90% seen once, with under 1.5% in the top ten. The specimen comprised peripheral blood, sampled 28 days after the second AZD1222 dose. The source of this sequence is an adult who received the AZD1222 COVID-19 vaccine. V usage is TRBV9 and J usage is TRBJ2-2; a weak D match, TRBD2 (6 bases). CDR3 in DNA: TGTGCCAGCAGCGTAGCCGGGAGTGGGACCGGGGAGCTGTTTTTT. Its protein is CASSVAGSGTGELFF. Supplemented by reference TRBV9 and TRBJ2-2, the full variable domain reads DSGVTQTPKHLITATGQRVTLRCSPRSGDLSVYWYQQSLDQGLQFLIQYYNGEERAKGNILERFSAQQFPDLHSELNLSSLELGDSALYFCASSVAGSGTGELFFGEGSRLTVL.